Shown below are 14 T cell receptor beta chains from a single sample sequenced in a study of T cells in Graves' hyperthyroidism and ophthalmopathy. Template material for amplifying TCR beta CDR3 regions consisted of RNA transcripts. Initially, a first-round RT-PCR of the TCR CDR3 employed the HTBI primer set. TCRdb called the multiplex PCR reads again in MiXCR, with one record for every CDR3 protein. The table records 500,000 or so distinct CDR3 sequences, 17% of them present only once. Material for sequencing was blood. These receptor sequences come from a woman aged 18-29 years with Graves' ophthalmopathy.

There are a few counts of this clonotype. V usage is TRBV6-5 and J usage is TRBJ1-1; D ambiguous. V was shortened by 3 bases and J by 8 bases, with 10 bases between the two germline ends. This CDR3 is 12 amino acids long. The germline V gene has CDR1 MNHEY and CDR2 SVGAGI. The CDR3 DNA reads TGTGCCAGCAGTTATAGAGCTTGGGAAGCTTTCTTT. Translation: CASSYRAWEAFF.

The V and J genes are TRBV3-1 and TRBJ2-5; 10 bases align to TRBD2. There are 16 residues in the CDR3. V trimming: 1 base; J trimming: 4 bases; junction bases outside the gene matches: 6. From germline, CDR1 is LGHDT and CDR2 YNNKEL (reference sequence). CDR3 in DNA: TGTGCCAGCAGCCAAGGTAGGCTAGCGGGAGCAGAGACCCAGTACTTC. Translating it yields CASSQGRLAGAETQYF.

This clonotype was observed a handful of times. The V gene is TRBV27, the J gene TRBJ2-5; 9 bases line up with TRBD2. From germline, CDR1 is MNHEY and CDR2 SMNVEV (reference sequence). The ends lost 2 bases at V and 5 bases at J; junction bases unmatched: 9. The CDR3 is made up of 16 amino acids. CDR3 sequence: CASSLKGGRAGETQYF. Written as DNA, the CDR3 is TGTGCCAGCAGTTTAAAGGGCGGGAGGGCCGGGGAGACCCAGTACTTC.

This clonotype has a handful of counts. This chain joins TRBV5-5 and TRBJ2-7; 10 bases line up with TRBD1. The CDR3 totals 18 residues. J gave up 4 bases and V 2 bases, and 15 bases lay outside the gene matches. Germline V gives CDR1 SGHKS, CDR2 YYEKEE (reference sequence). Here the CDR3 DNA reads TGTGCCAGCAGCTTATCGACAGGGGGCGGCTTGGGTGTTTACGAGCAGTACTTC. Translating it yields CASSLSTGGGLGVYEQYF. The complete variable domain, with remaining parts taken from reference TRBV5-5 and TRBJ2-7, reads DAGVTQSPTHLIKTRGQQVTLRCSPISGHKSVSWYQQVLGQGPQFIFQYYEKEERGRGNFPDRFSARQFPNYSSELNVNALLLGDSALYLCASSLSTGGGLGVYEQYFGPGTRLTVT.

To note about this clonotype: It may be a read error: a sequence one base away is much more abundant. This sequence joins TRBV27 and TRBJ2-7, with 12 bases that match TRBD2. This CDR3 is 14 amino acids long. From germline, CDR1 is MNHEY and CDR2 SMNVEV (reference sequence). The CDR3 here is CAGRLAGGDTKQYF. CDR3 DNA: TGTGCCGGCAGGCTAGCGGGGGGGGATACCAAGCAGTACTTC.

The rearrangement links TRBV2 to TRBJ1-1; TRBD1 matches 9 bases. The CDR3 is 15 amino acids. CDR1 SNHLY and CDR2 FYNNEI come from the germline V gene. V lost 7 bases to trimming and J lost 1 base; unmatched junction nucleotides: 7. Written as DNA, the CDR3 is TGTGCCAGCAATCCAGGGACAGGGAGGAACACTGAAGCTTTCTTT. Encoded protein: CASNPGTGRNTEAFF.

This clonotype was observed at least ten times. This rearrangement joins TRBV6-1 to TRBJ2-1; D unclear. The length of the CDR3 is 15 residues. Germline-derived CDR1 and CDR2 are MNHNS and SASEGT. Trimming removed 5 bases from V and 0 bases from J, with 11 bases in between. CDR3 sequence reads: CASSRTVSSYNEQFF. The CDR3 coding sequence is TGTGCCAGCAGTCGTACTGTAAGCTCCTACAATGAGCAGTTCTTC.

There are a few counts of this clonotype. The chain employs TRBV5-1 and TRBJ2-1, with D perhaps TRBD2 (6 bases). Germline loops: CDR1 SGHRS, CDR2 YFSETQ. This CDR3 is built from 12 residues. Trimming cost V 4 bases and J 4 bases, with 6 bases left between them. CDR3 protein: CASSAGYNEQFF. CDR3 nucleotide sequence: TGCGCCAGCAGCGCGGGATACAATGAGCAGTTCTTC. Combining the CDR3 with reference TRBV5-1 and TRBJ2-1 gives the whole variable domain KAGVTQTPRYLIKTRGQQVTLSCSPISGHRSVSWYQQTPGQGLQFLFEYFSETQRNKGNFPGRFSGRQFSNSRSEMNVSTLELGDSALYLCASSAGYNEQFFGPGTRLTVL.

The table lists this clonotype with many counts. The chain links TRBV20-1 to TRBJ1-1, with D unresolved. V was trimmed by 1 base and J by 2 bases, leaving 11 bases between them. The CDR3 is 14 amino acids. Germline values: CDR1 DFQATT, CDR2 SNEGSKA (reference sequence). The CDR3 loop is CSARARSRNTEAFF. The CDR3 DNA is TGCAGTGCTAGAGCCCGGTCGAGAAACACTGAAGCTTTCTTT.

This rearrangement joins TRBV5-1 to TRBJ1-5; TRBD1 is a possible D gene (5 bases). Looked up from germline, CDR1 is SGHRS and CDR2 is YFSETQ. The CDR3 sequence is 16 residues long. The germline V and J ends were trimmed by 0 bases and 2 bases, with 12 bases remaining between them. As DNA, the CDR3 is TGCGCCAGCAGCTTGGTACCCATAGGGGGCAATCAGCCCCAGCATTTT. Its protein product is CASSLVPIGGNQPQHF. Supplemented by reference TRBV5-1 and TRBJ1-5, the full variable domain reads KAGVTQTPRYLIKTRGQQVTLSCSPISGHRSVSWYQQTPGQGLQFLFEYFSETQRNKGNFPGRFSGRQFSNSRSEMNVSTLELGDSALYLCASSLVPIGGNQPQHFGDGTRLSIL.

The V call is TRBV29-1, the J call TRBJ2-1; D is unclear. This CDR3 is built from 15 residues. Germline CDR1 reads SQVTM; CDR2 reads ANQGSEA. Trimming removed 0 bases at V and 5 bases at J, with 14 bases between. Here the CDR3 reads CSVEDEGKDHNEQFF. In DNA, the CDR3 is TGCAGCGTTGAAGATGAAGGAAAAGATCACAATGAGCAGTTCTTC.

This clonotype was detected only once. The CDR3 nucleotides read TGCAGCGCCCCGGGACAGGGAGGGGGCACTGAAGCTTTCTTT. Its protein product is CSAPGQGGGTEAFF. The genes are TRBV29-1 and TRBJ1-1; 9 bases agree with TRBD1. The V gene end was trimmed by 7 bases and the J gene end by 4 bases; junction bases not matched to a gene: 10. The length of the CDR3 is 14 residues. CDR1 SQVTM and CDR2 ANQGSEA come from the germline V gene.

This clonotype was seen only once. V gene TRBV25-1 combines with J gene TRBJ1-3; D remains unclear. The V end was cut by 9 bases, the J end by 4 bases, with 13 bases between. Germline V CDR1 and CDR2: MGHDK, SYGVNS. The CDR3 loop spans 13 amino acids. CDR3 sequence (DNA): TGTGCCAGTATTGCCGATAACGGAAACACCATATATTTT. Translated, it gives CASIADNGNTIYF.

The chain employs TRBV7-2 and TRBJ2-1; tentative D call: TRBD2 (6 bases). The CDR3 runs 15 residues. V was cut by 2 bases and J by 3 bases, with 11 bases left in between. CDR1 and CDR2 from the germline V gene are SGHTA and FQGNSA. Written as DNA, the CDR3 is TGTGCCAGCAGCTTACGCGGGACCTACTACAATGAGCAGTTCTTC. Translated, it gives CASSLRGTYYNEQFF.